This entry is about one T cell receptor beta chain. Its specificity is not known. Blood was drawn at under 3 ml per donor. From the 5' RACE reads, TCRdb lists one entry per CDR3 protein and no DNA. The sample totals approximately 390,000 distinct CDR3 sequences. The source of the sample is a study of monozygotic twins with inflammatory bowel disease. Germline-derived CDR1 and CDR2 are LGHNA and YSLEER. The CDR3 has 16 residues. Findings of the study overall: A reduction in TCRbeta diversity (inverse Simpson) was seen in IBD patients relative to healthy co-twins. A single strong IBD-associated signal or clonotype was not supported by the findings.

The rearrangement links TRBV4-3 to TRBJ2-3; the D call of TRBD2 rests on TCRdb alone, since no DNA is present to check it. The sequenced sample was blood. The TCR sequence derives from a human donor with ulcerative colitis or Crohn's disease, or a healthy co-twin of an affected twin (not recorded which). The CDR3 reads CASSRGGGGAPDTQYF.